This T cell receptor beta chain came from a study of cytomegalovirus exposure and HLA in healthy donors. The PCR made use of 60 Vbeta and 13 Jbeta primers. The repertoire was sequenced with immunoSEQ multiplex PCR; TCRdb's copy has only in-frame clones and lacks some. Of roughly 90,000 clones listed, less than 80% are singletons. Germline lookup yields CDR1 SGDLS and CDR2 YYNGEE. This CDR3 comprises 15 residues. The ends were cut back, 0 bases at V and 4 bases at J, with 10 bases in the middle. This clone was detected only a few times. All donors participated as healthy donors of bone marrow. The chain uses TRBV9 and TRBJ2-2; maybe TRBD2 (6 bases). The TCR comes from a man between 25 and 39 years old in good health and CMV-seropositive. Material for sequencing was PBMCs. For the CDR3, the DNA is TGTGCCAGCAGCGTAGTAGGCGGGGTCACCGGGGAGCTGTTTTTT. Protein sequence: CASSVVGGVTGELFF.